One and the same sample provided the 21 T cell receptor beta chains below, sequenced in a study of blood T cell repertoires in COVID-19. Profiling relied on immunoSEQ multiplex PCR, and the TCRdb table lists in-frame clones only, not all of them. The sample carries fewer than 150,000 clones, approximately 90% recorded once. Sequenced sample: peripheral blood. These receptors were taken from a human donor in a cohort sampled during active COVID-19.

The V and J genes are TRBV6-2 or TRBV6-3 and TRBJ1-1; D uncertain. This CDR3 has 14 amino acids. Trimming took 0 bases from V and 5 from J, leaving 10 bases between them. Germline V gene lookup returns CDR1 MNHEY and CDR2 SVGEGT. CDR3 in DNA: TGTGCCAGCAGTTACTCGAGTTCGGGGACTGAAGCTTTCTTT. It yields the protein CASSYSSSGTEAFF.

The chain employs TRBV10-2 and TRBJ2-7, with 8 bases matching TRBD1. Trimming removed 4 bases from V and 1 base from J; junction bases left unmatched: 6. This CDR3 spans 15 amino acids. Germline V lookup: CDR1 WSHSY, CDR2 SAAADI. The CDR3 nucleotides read TGCGCCAGCAGTGGGACAGGGTACTTGTCCTACGAGCAGTACTTC. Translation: CASSGTGYLSYEQYF.

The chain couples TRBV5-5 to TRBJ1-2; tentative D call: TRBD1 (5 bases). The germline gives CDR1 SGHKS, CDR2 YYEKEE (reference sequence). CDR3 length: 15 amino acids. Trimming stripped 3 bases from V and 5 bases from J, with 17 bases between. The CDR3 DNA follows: TGTGCCAGCAGCTCCCGGGACTCTTCTATTTATGGCTACACCTTC. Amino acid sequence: CASSSRDSSIYGYTF.

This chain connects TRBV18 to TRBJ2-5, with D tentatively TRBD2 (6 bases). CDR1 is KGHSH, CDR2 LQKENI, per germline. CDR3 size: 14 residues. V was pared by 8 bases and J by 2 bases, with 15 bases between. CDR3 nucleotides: TGTGCCAGCCGACCGGGGGAGGCACAAGAGACCCAGTACTTC. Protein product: CASRPGEAQETQYF.

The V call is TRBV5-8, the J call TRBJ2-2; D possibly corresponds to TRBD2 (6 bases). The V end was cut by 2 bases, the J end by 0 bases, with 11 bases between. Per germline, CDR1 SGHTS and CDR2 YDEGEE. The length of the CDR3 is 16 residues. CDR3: CASSLPGLTNTGELFF. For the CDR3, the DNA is TGTGCCAGCAGCTTACCGGGACTTACGAACACCGGGGAGCTGTTTTTT. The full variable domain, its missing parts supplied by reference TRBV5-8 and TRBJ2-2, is EAGVTQSPTHLIKTRGQQATLRCSPISGHTSVYWYQQALGLGLQFLLWYDEGEERNRGNFPPRFSGRQFPNYSSELNVNALELEDSALYLCASSLPGLTNTGELFFGEGSRLTVL.

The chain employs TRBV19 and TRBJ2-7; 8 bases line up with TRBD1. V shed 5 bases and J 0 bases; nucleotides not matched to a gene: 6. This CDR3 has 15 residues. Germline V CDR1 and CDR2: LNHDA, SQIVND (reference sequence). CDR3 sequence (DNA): TGTGCCAGTAGTGCAGGACAGGGCGACTCCTACGAGCAGTACTTC. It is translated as CASSAGQGDSYEQYF.

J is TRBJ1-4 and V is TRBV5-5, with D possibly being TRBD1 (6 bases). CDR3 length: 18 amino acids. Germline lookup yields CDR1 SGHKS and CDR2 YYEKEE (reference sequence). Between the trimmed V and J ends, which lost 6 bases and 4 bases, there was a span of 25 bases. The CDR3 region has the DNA TGTGCCAGCACCCTGGGGTTGGGGGCCCAAACCGATAATGAAAAACTGTTTTTT. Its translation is CASTLGLGAQTDNEKLFF.

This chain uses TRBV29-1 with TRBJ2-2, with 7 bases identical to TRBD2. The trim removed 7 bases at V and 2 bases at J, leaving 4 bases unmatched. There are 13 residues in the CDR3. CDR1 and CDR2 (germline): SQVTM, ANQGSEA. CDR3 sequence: CSAQRDNTGELFF. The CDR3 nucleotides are TGCAGCGCTCAGCGGGATAACACCGGGGAGCTGTTTTTT.

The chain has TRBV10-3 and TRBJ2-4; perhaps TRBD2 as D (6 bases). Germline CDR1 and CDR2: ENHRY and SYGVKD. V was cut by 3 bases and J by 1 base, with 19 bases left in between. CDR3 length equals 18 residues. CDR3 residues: CAISEWASGGVAKNIQYF. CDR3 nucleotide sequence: TGTGCCATCAGTGAATGGGCCAGCGGCGGGGTCGCCAAAAACATTCAGTACTTC.

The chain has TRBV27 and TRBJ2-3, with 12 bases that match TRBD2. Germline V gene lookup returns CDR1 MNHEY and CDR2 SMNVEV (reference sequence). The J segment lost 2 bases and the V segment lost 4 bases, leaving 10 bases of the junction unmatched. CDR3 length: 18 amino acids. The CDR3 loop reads CASSSPFSSGGVTDTQYF. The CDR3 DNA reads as TGTGCCAGCAGTTCGCCCTTCTCTAGCGGGGGGGTCACAGATACGCAGTATTTT.

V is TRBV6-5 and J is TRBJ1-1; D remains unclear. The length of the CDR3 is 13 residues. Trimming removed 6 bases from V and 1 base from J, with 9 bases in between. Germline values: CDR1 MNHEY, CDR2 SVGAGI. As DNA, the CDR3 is TGTGCCAGCAGCCCGAGGCCGAACACTGAAGCTTTCTTT. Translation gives CASSPRPNTEAFF.

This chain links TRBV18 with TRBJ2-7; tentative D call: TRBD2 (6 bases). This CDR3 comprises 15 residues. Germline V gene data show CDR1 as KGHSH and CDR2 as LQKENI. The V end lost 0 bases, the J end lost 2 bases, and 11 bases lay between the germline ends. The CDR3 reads CASSPPGRTTYEQYF. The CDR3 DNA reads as TGTGCCAGCTCACCACCGGGACGGACTACCTACGAGCAGTACTTC.

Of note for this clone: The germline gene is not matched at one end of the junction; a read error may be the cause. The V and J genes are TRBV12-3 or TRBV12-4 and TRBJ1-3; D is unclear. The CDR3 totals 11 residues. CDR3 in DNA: TGCGCCGGCCGATCCGGAAACACCATATATTTT. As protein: CAGRSGNTIYF.

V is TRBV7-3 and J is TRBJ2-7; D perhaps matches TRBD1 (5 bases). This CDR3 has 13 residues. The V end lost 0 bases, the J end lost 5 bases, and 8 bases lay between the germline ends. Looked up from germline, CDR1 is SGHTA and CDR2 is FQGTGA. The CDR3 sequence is CASSLTVRDEQYF. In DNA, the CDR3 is TGTGCCAGCAGCTTAACGGTCAGGGACGAGCAGTACTTC. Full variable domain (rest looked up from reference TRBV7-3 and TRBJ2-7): GAGVSQTPSNKVTEKGKYVELRCDPISGHTALYWYRQSLGQGPEFLIYFQGTGAADDSGLPNDRFFAVRPEGSVSTLKIQRTERGDSAVYLCASSLTVRDEQYFGPGTRLTVT.

The CDR3 DNA follows: TGTGCCAGCAGCCTACGGAGGGGGGGGTACAGCAACACTGAAGCTTTCTTT. Encoded protein: CASSLRRGGYSNTEAFF. The chain employs TRBV16 and TRBJ1-1; D may be TRBD1 (6 bases). The CDR3 has 17 residues. The germline CDR1 and CDR2 sequences are KGHSY and FQNENV. Trimming stripped 4 bases from V and 2 bases from J, with 20 bases between.

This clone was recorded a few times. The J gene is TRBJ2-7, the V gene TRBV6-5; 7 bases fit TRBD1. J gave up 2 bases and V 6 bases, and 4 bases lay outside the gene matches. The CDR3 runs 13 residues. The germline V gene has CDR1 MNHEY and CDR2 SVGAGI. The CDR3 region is CASRRGTAYEQYF. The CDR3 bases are TGTGCCAGCAGGAGGGGGACAGCCTACGAGCAGTACTTC.

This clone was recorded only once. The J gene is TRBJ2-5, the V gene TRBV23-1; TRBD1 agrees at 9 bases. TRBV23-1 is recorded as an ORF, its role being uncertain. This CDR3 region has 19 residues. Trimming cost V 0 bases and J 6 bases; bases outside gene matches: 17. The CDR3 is CASSQSLPVTGGAVKTQYF. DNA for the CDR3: TGCGCCAGCAGTCAATCACTACCGGTTACAGGGGGCGCGGTTAAGACCCAGTACTTC.

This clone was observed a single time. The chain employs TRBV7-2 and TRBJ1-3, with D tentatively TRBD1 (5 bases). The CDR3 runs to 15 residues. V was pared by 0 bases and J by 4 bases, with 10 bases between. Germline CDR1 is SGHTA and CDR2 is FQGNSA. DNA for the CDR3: TGTGCCAGCAGCTTAGCGGTGGGGCTAGGAAACACCATATATTTT. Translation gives CASSLAVGLGNTIYF.

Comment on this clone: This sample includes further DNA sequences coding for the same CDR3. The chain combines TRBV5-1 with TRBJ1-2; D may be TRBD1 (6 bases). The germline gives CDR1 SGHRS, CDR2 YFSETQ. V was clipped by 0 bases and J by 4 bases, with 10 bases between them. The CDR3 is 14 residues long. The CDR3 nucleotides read TGCGCCAGCAGCTTGGACAGGGTATCCTATGGCTACACCTTC. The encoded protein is CASSLDRVSYGYTF.

CDR3 in DNA: TGTGCCAGTAGTACCTTGGCCGGGAGCAATCAGCCCCAGCATTTT. Translation: CASSTLAGSNQPQHF. The V gene is TRBV19, the J gene TRBJ1-5; D ambiguous. Trimming took 4 bases from V and 1 from J, leaving 11 bases between them. The CDR3 length is 15 residues. Germline assignment: CDR1 LNHDA and CDR2 SQIVND (reference sequence).

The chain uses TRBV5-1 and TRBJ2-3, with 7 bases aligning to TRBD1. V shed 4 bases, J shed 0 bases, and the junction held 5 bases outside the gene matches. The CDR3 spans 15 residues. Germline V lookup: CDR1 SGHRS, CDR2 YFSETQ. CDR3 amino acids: CASSRDSTSTDTQYF. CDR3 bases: TGCGCCAGCAGCCGGGACAGCACTAGCACAGATACGCAGTATTTT.